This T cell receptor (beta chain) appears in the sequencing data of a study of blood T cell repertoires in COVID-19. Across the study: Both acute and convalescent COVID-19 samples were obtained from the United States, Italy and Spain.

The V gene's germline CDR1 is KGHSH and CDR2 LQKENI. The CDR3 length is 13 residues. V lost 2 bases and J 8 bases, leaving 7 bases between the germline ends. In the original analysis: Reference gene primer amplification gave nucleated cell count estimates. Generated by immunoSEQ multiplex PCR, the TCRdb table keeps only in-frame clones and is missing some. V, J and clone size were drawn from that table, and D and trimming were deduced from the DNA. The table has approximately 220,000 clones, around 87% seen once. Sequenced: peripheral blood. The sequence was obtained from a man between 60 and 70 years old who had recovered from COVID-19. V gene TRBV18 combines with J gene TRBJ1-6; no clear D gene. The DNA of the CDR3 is TGTGCCAGCTCACCATATCCAGATTCACCCCTCCACTTT. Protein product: CASSPYPDSPLHF.